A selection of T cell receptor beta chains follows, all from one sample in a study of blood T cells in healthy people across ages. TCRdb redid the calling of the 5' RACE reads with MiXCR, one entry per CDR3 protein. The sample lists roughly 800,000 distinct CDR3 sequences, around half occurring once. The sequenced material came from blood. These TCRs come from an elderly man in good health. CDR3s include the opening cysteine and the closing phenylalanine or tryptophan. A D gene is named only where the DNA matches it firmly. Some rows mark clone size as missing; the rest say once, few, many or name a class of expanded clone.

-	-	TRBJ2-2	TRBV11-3	CASSLGPRELFF	TGTGCCAGCAGCCTTGGCCCTCGGGAGCTGTTTTTT
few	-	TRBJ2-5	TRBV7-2	CASSPGLRGRKYQETQYF	TGTGCCAGCAGCCCGGGGTTGCGCGGCCGAAAGTACCAAGAGACCCAGTACTTC
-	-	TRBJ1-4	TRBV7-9	CASSLGVATNEKLFF	TGTGCCAGCAGCTTAGGGGTGGCAACTAATGAAAAACTGTTTTTT
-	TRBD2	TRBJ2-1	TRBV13	CASSLGPSGSYNEQFF	TGTGCCAGCAGCTTAGGGCCTAGCGGGTCCTACAATGAGCAGTTCTTC
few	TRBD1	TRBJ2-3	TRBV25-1	CASSESGTAIPRYAYF	TGTGCCAGCAGTGAGTCCGGGACAGCCATTCCCAGATACGCGTATTTT
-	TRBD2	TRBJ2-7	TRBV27	CASKPLAGSSYEQYF	TGTGCCAGCAAACCCTTAGCGGGCAGCTCCTACGAGCAGTACTTC
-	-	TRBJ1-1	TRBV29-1	CSVGFSGTVGTEAFF	TGCAGCGTTGGGTTCTCGGGGACGGTAGGGACTGAAGCTTTCTTT
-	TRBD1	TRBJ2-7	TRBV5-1	CASSSTGQGASEQYF	TGCGCCAGCAGCTCGACCGGACAGGGGGCGAGCGAGCAGTACTTC
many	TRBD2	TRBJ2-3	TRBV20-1	CSARGPGAGGDRYAYF	TGCAGTGCTAGAGGCCCAGGGGCGGGAGGGGACAGATACGCGTATTTT
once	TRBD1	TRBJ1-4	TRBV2	CASRGDRGNEKLFF	TGTGCCAGCAGGGGGGACAGGGGAAATGAAAAACTGTTTTTT
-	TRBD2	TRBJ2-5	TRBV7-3	CASSSLPGLARNEQYF	TGTGCCAGCAGCTCTCTACCGGGACTAGCGAGGAATGAGCAGTACTTC
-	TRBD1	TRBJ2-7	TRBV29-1	CSDGDSGQGPYEQYF	TGCAGCGATGGAGACTCGGGACAGGGGCCCTACGAGCAGTACTTC
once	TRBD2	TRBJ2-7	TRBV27	CASSFLGGSSYEQYF	TGTGCCAGCAGTTTCCTCGGCGGGAGCTCCTACGAGCAGTACTTC
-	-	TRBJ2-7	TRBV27	CASSLGGRGGNVYF	TGTGCCAGCAGCCTGGGGGGTAGGGGCGGGAACGTGTACTTC
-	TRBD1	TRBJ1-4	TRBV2	CASRPGQGFEKLFF	TGTGCCAGCAGACCGGGACAGGGATTTGAAAAACTGTTTTTT
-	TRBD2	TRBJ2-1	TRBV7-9	CASSPLAGGPSSYNEQFF	TGTGCCAGCAGCCCCCTAGCGGGAGGGCCCAGCTCCTACAATGAGCAGTTCTTC
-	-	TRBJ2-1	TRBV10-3	CAISLALGNEQFF	TGTGCCATCAGCCTCGCTCTCGGGAATGAGCAGTTCTTC
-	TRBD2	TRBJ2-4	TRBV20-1	CSARDRTSGTVIQYF	TGCAGTGCTAGAGATCGGACTAGCGGGACTGTCATTCAGTACTTC
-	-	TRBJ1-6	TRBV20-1	CSARAQGNNSPLHF	TGCAGTGCTAGGGCTCAGGGGAATAATTCACCCCTCCACTTT
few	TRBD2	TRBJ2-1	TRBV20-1	CSARDTRGRAIEQFF	TGCAGTGCTAGAGATACGCGCGGGAGGGCGATCGAGCAGTTCTTC
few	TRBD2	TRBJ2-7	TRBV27	CASSRGLAVYEQYF	TGTGCCAGCAGCCGGGGACTAGCGGTCTACGAGCAGTACTTC
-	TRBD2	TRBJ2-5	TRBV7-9	CASRTSGSSYNEQYF	TGTGCCAGCAGGACTAGCGGGAGCTCCTACAATGAGCAGTACTTC